This T cell receptor (beta chain) was found in a study of tumor and adjacent non-tumor tissue in lung cancer. Study findings and constraints: Higher tumor TCR diversity was associated with shorter survival.

The template was RNA from unsorted bulk tissue. More than 3 cm separated this lung sample from the edge of the tumor. Chemotherapy-naive patients with new lung cancer underwent thoracic surgery in China, August–November 2014. This clonotype was recorded many times. What it recognizes is unknown. TCRbeta libraries were built with three rounds of nested PCR, modified from ARM-PCR. Each CDR3 protein is one row after TCRdb ran MiXCR on the multiplex PCR reads. The data contain some 70,000 distinct CDR3 sequences, 65% to 75% of them singletons. The V gene lost 5 bases and the J gene lost 2 bases, with 6 bases spanning the gap. CDR1 and CDR2 from the germline V gene are SQVTM and ANQGSEA. The CDR3 spans 12 residues.

The chain employs TRBV29-1 and TRBJ2-2; perhaps TRBD2 as D (5 bases). This sequence was found in a woman in her forties or fifties with non-small cell lung cancer. Sequenced: distant non-tumor lung tissue. In DNA form, the CDR3 reads TGCAGCGTTCGGGGAAACACCGGGGAGCTGTTTTTT. It yields the protein CSVRGNTGELFF.